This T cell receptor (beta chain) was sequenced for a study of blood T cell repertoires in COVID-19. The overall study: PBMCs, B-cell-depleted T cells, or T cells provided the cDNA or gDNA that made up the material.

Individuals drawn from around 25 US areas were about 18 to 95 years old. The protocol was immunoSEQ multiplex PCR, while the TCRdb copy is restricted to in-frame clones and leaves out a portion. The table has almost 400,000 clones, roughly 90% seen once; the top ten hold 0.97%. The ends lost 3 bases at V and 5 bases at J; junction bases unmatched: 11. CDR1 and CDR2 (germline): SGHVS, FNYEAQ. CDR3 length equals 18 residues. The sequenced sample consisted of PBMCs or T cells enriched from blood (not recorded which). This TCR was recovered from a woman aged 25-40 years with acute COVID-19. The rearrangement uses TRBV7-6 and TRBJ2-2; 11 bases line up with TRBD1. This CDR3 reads CASSLVQDRGLFTGELFF. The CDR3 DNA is TGTGCCAGCAGCTTGGTCCAGGACAGGGGGCTATTTACCGGGGAGCTGTTTTTT.